The TCR beta chain under discussion was sequenced for a study of blood T cell repertoires in COVID-19. Germline assignment: CDR1 MNHEY and CDR2 SVGEGT. This CDR3 region has 14 residues. J was trimmed by 7 bases and V by 5 bases; bases with no gene match: 8. Clones were sequenced by immunoSEQ multiplex PCR, and TCRdb holds only the in-frame ones, with some missing. The table has around 140,000 clones, 84% seen once. The receptor was isolated from a man aged 45-60 years in a cohort exposed to, infected with or recovered from COVID-19 (not recorded which). The V and J genes are TRBV6-2 or TRBV6-3 and TRBJ2-1; 7 bases line up with TRBD2. Sequencing input: PBMCs or T cells enriched from blood (not recorded which). The CDR3 DNA is TGTGCCAGCAGTGGGACTAACCGGGATAATGAGCAGTTCTTC. Protein: CASSGTNRDNEQFF.